This T cell receptor beta chain comes out of a study of chemoradiotherapy in HPV16-positive cancers. Study-wide findings and caveats: HPV-responsive T-cell expansion during chemoradiotherapy was linked to improved recurrence-free survival in HPV16-positive patients.

Only in-frame clones appear in the TCRdb table, and some are missing; sequencing was by immunoSEQ multiplex PCR. Of over 10,000 clones in the sample, about 91% were seen once. Worth noting for this clone: Antigen: not known.

Samples were taken several times over chemoradiotherapy. This CDR3 region has 14 residues. The V end lost 4 bases, the J end lost 4 bases, and 10 bases lay between the germline ends. Germline CDR1 is MNHNS and CDR2 is SASEGT. The genes are TRBV6-1 and TRBJ1-4; D uncertain. This TCR derives from a human donor with HPV-associated anogenital cancer. The sequencing here drew on blood, taken from a patient who underwent chemoradiotherapy. The CDR3 coding sequence is TGTGCCAGCAGTGGTTGGCAGGATAATGAAAAACTGTTTTTT. Translating it yields CASSGWQDNEKLFF.